Listed below are T cell receptor beta chains from one sample, sequenced in a study of response to subunit inactivated influenza vaccine. TCRdb fed the RT-PCR reads into MiXCR, producing one record per CDR3 protein. The table has hundreds of thousands of distinct CDR3 sequences, 14% seen once. Here the sequenced sample was PBMCs from blood, taken 14 days before vaccination. Every receptor here comes from a man aged 45-65 years who received an inactivated influenza vaccine. The CDR3 runs from the conserved cysteine through the conserved F or W. Expanded clones are given a class, and other clones once, few, many or no size at all.

abundance	v_gene	j_gene	CDR3aa
few	TRBV7-2	TRBJ2-5	CASSSGQVAWETQYF
-	TRBV9	TRBJ2-1	CASSASGTSYNEQFF
few	TRBV25-1	TRBJ1-6	CASSDSGTSGSPLHF
-	TRBV5-1	TRBJ2-7	CASSLMGGEAYEQYF
-	TRBV6-2/TRBV6-3	TRBJ2-7	CASSTVGYEQYF
-	TRBV9	TRBJ2-7	CASSSAGRGEQYF
few	TRBV6-2/TRBV6-3	TRBJ2-5	CASSYSDGGVSQYF
-	TRBV18	TRBJ2-1	CASSPRGLYNEQFF
-	TRBV20-1	TRBJ2-1	CSAREDRTQFF
few	TRBV5-6	TRBJ1-1	CASSFGTMNTEAFF
-	TRBV27	TRBJ2-7	CASSWAQGGEQYF
few	TRBV2	TRBJ1-4	CASSDRGQRNEKLFF
-	TRBV5-1	TRBJ2-7	CASSSHGPGTSGRKSYEQYF
few	TRBV14	TRBJ2-2	CASSRLGELFF
-	TRBV6-1	TRBJ2-1	CASSDLAGGEQFF
once	TRBV5-1	TRBJ2-3	CASSLETQDTDTQYF
few	TRBV7-9	TRBJ2-7	CASSLRPQTGDEQYF
-	TRBV6-2/TRBV6-3	TRBJ1-1	CASSYATGVNTEAFF